The subject of this entry is one T cell receptor (beta chain). The antigen is unknown. This CDR3 has 12 residues. Trimming took off 5 bases at V and 8 bases at J, with 9 bases between the two ends. CDR1 LNHDA and CDR2 SQIVND come from the germline V gene (reference sequence). This sample was taken from a study of T cell responses to AZD1222 COVID-19 vaccine. Study information: Doses given second, at about 4 or about 12 weeks, were pooled. Points from the study as a whole: Repertoires were obtained only post-peak T cell response. In the spike-specific TCR repertoire, nearly half reportedly target unmutated variant regions. The breadth and depth of Spike-specific TCRs increased once two AZD1222 doses had been given.

The assay was immunoSEQ multiplex PCR, and TCRdb's table has in-frame clones only and misses some. Seen here are 95,000 to 150,000 clones, about 89% observed once, and the top ten hold around a quarter. This clonotype originated in an adult in good health. The sample consisted of peripheral blood, taken on day 0 of AZD1222 vaccination. The chain employs TRBV19 and TRBJ2-2; D is undetermined. CDR3 sequence reads: CASSLRVGELFF. The CDR3 bases are TGTGCCAGTAGTCTCCGGGTTGGGGAGCTGTTTTTT.